This T cell receptor beta chain was sequenced in a study of T cell responses to AZD1222 COVID-19 vaccine. The data were produced by immunoSEQ multiplex PCR, yet TCRdb's version contains in-frame clones alone and is incomplete. The table lists 84,000 or so clones, around 90% of them singletons, with 4% to 6% in the top ten. Germline lookup yields CDR1 MGHDK and CDR2 SYGVNS. V lost 10 bases, J lost 3 bases, and 3 bases stayed unmatched. The CDR3 sequence is 12 residues long. Specimen: peripheral blood, collected on day 0 of MenACWY control vaccination. The rearrangement uses TRBV25-1 and TRBJ2-3, with 8 bases matching TRBD2. The TCR comes from an adult in good health. DNA for the CDR3: TGTGCCACCGGGAGGGGAACAGATACGCAGTATTTT. Its protein product is CATGRGTDTQYF.